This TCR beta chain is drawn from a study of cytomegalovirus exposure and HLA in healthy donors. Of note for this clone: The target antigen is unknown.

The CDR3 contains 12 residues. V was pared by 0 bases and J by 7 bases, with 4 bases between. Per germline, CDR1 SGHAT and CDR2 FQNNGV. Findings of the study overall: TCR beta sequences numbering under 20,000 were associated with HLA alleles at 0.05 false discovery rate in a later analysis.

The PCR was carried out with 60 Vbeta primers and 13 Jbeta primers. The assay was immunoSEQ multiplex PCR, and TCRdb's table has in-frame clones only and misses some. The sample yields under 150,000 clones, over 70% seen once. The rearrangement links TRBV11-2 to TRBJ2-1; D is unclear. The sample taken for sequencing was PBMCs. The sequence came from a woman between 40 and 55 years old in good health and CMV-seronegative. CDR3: CASSLDGNEQFF. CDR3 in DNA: TGTGCCAGCAGCTTAGACGGTAATGAGCAGTTCTTC.